One sample yielded the 19 T cell receptor beta chains listed below, sequenced in a study of radiotherapy plus CTLA-4 blockade in lung cancer. Sequencing was performed with immunoSEQ multiplex PCR; in TCRdb, only in-frame clones are kept and a portion is missing. In the table there are over 12,000 clones, more than 70% of which are singletons. Sequenced material: peripheral blood, taken from a patient treated with radiotherapy plus ipilimumab. The receptors stem from a human donor with non-small cell lung cancer that progressed on radiotherapy plus ipilimumab. Some clones in this sample may be carry-over from other donors' samples.

The chain joins TRBV19 to TRBJ1-1, with TRBD1 identical over 7 bases. CDR1 and CDR2 from the germline V gene are LNHDA and SQIVND (reference sequence). V dropped 5 bases and J dropped 4; count of bases not matched to a gene: 4. The CDR3 is 13 amino acids. The CDR3 region has the DNA TGTGCCAGTAGTCGGGACAGCGGCACTGAAGCTTTCTTT. This encodes CASSRDSGTEAFF.

The genes are TRBV12-5 and TRBJ2-2, with TRBD1 matching 8 bases. The CDR3 runs 19 residues. Germline V CDR1 and CDR2: LGHNT, FRNRAP. Germline trimming cut 3 bases from V and 0 bases from J; bases unmatched to any gene: 12. The CDR3 region has the DNA TGTGCTAGTGGTTTACCAACGGACAGGGCAACTTCGAACACCGGGGAGCTGTTTTTT. This encodes CASGLPTDRATSNTGELFF.

J is TRBJ1-1 and V is TRBV29-1; no clear D gene. CDR1 is SQVTM and CDR2 is ANQGSEA in the germline V gene. The V end lost 7 bases, the J end lost 4 bases, and 19 bases lay between the germline ends. The CDR3 extends over 14 amino acids. CDR3 loop: CSAPPRGGTTEAFF. The CDR3 bases are TGCAGCGCCCCACCTCGGGGAGGAACCACTGAAGCTTTCTTT.

This chain connects TRBV20-1 to TRBJ2-7; no clear D gene. The germline gives CDR1 DFQATT, CDR2 SNEGSKA (reference sequence). V shed 4 bases and J shed 4 bases, with 8 bases lying between them. This CDR3 is built from 11 residues. CDR3 sequence reads: CSANGQYEQYF. The CDR3 nucleotides are TGCAGTGCTAATGGCCAATACGAGCAGTACTTC.

This chain connects TRBV19 to TRBJ2-3; 8 nucleotides align to TRBD2. This CDR3 region has 17 residues. V lost 2 bases and J lost 6; bases outside the gene matches: 13. The germline gives CDR1 LNHDA, CDR2 SQIVND (reference sequence). This CDR3 reads CASSILFGGAGKDTQYF. The CDR3 DNA reads as TGTGCCAGTAGTATATTGTTCGGGGGGGCCGGGAAGGATACGCAGTATTTT.

The chain has TRBV4-3 and TRBJ2-1, with a tentative D call TRBD2 (6 bases). Germline lookup yields CDR1 LGHNA and CDR2 YSLEER. This CDR3 contains 14 residues. With 1 base removed from V and 5 bases from J, the gap between germline ends came to 9 bases. The CDR3 sequence: CASSQGGADNEQFF. The DNA for the CDR3 is TGCGCCAGCAGCCAAGGCGGGGCTGACAATGAGCAGTTCTTC.

This chain joins TRBV7-2 and TRBJ2-7, with TRBD1 identical over 7 bases. The germline gives CDR1 SGHTA, CDR2 FQGNSA. V was pared by 1 base and J by 7 bases, with 4 bases of the junction left unmatched. The CDR3 runs 13 residues. As DNA, the CDR3 is TGTGCCAGCAGCTTAGGGGACAGCGAAGAGCAGTACTTC. The encoded protein is CASSLGDSEEQYF.

The CDR3 loop is CAISGDSYGYTF. The CDR3 DNA reads TGTGCCATCAGTGGGGACAGCTATGGCTACACCTTC. The chain couples TRBV10-3 to TRBJ1-2; 7 nucleotides align to TRBD1. The ends lost 4 bases at V and 4 bases at J; junction bases unmatched: 0. The CDR3 spans 12 residues. CDR1 ENHRY and CDR2 SYGVKD come from the germline V gene.

This sequence joins TRBV4-1 and TRBJ2-3; 8 nucleotides line up with TRBD1. V gave up 0 bases and J gave up 0 bases; unmatched junction bases: 11. This CDR3 contains 19 residues. CDR1 MGHRA and CDR2 YSYEKL come from the germline V gene. The CDR3 loop is CASSQERQGARPSTDTQYF. In nucleotides, the CDR3 is TGCGCCAGCAGCCAAGAGAGGCAGGGGGCGCGACCTAGCACAGATACGCAGTATTTT.

The CDR3, as DNA: TGTGCCATCAGTGGGAGGGACACCATATATTTT. Translated: CAISGRDTIYF. The chain recombines TRBV10-3 with TRBJ1-3; the D is unclear. V was trimmed by 4 bases and J by 8 bases, leaving 6 bases between them. CDR1 and CDR2 from the germline V gene are ENHRY and SYGVKD. The CDR3 loop spans 11 amino acids.

V gene TRBV11-2 combines with J gene TRBJ2-3; the match to TRBD1 covers 7 bases. CDR3 size: 17 residues. Germline-derived CDR1 and CDR2 are SGHAT and FQNNGV. Trimming cost V 7 bases and J 0 bases; bases outside gene matches: 13. The DNA for the CDR3 is TGTGCCAGCACCCGCCGAGGGGGCCGGTCTAGCACAGATACGCAGTATTTT. Amino acids: CASTRRGGRSSTDTQYF.

The CDR3 reads CASSFQGQGGSGELFF. DNA for the CDR3: TGTGCCAGCAGCTTTCAGGGACAGGGGGGCAGCGGGGAGCTGTTTTTT. This sequence joins TRBV2 and TRBJ2-2; 11 bases are a match to TRBD1. Germline CDR1 SNHLY, CDR2 FYNNEI. The CDR3 extends over 16 amino acids. Unmatched junction bases numbered 10, after V lost 6 bases and J lost 7 bases.

This rearrangement joins TRBV19 to TRBJ2-7, with 7 positions matching TRBD1. This CDR3 has 14 amino acids. Per the germline V gene, CDR1 is LNHDA and CDR2 is SQIVND (reference sequence). The V segment lost 6 bases and the J segment 0 bases; nucleotides outside the gene matches: 5. In DNA form, the CDR3 reads TGTGCCAGTAGCGACAGGGAGACCTCCTACGAGCAGTACTTC. This codes for CASSDRETSYEQYF.

The chain combines TRBV19 with TRBJ2-1; unclear D gene. The CDR3 is made up of 12 amino acids. V was pared by 5 bases and J by 8 bases, with 10 bases between. The V gene's germline CDR1 is LNHDA and CDR2 SQIVND (reference sequence). CDR3 in amino acids: CASSFQIDEQFF. CDR3 DNA sequence: TGTGCCAGTAGTTTCCAGATCGATGAGCAGTTCTTC.

The chain links TRBV10-2 to TRBJ2-3, with D unresolved. With 2 bases removed from V and 6 bases from J, the gap between germline ends came to 9 bases. The CDR3 contains 13 residues. Per germline, CDR1 WSHSY and CDR2 SAAADI. The CDR3 sequence: CASSETEADTQYF. For the CDR3, the DNA is TGCGCCAGCAGTGAGACCGAAGCTGATACGCAGTATTTT.

This rearrangement joins TRBV27 to TRBJ1-5; D unclear. V was clipped by 2 bases and J by 5 bases, with 7 bases between them. There are 13 residues in the CDR3. The germline V gene has CDR1 MNHEY and CDR2 SMNVEV (reference sequence). This CDR3 is CASSLKRDQPQHF. The CDR3 DNA reads TGTGCCAGCAGTTTAAAGAGGGATCAGCCCCAGCATTTT.

The rearrangement joins TRBV5-1 to TRBJ2-3; 10 bases are shared with TRBD2. V gave up 6 bases and J gave up 5 bases; unmatched junction bases: 6. Germline-derived CDR1 and CDR2 are SGHRS and YFSETQ. This CDR3 has 14 amino acids. The chain's CDR3 is CASTLAGEGDTQYF. In DNA, the CDR3 is TGCGCCAGCACCCTAGCGGGGGAGGGAGATACGCAGTATTTT. Using reference TRBV5-1 and TRBJ2-3 for the parts outside the CDR3, the full variable domain is KAGVTQTPRYLIKTRGQQVTLSCSPISGHRSVSWYQQTPGQGLQFLFEYFSETQRNKGNFPGRFSGRQFSNSRSEMNVSTLELGDSALYLCASTLAGEGDTQYFGPGTRLTVL.

The rearrangement joins TRBV6-5 to TRBJ1-2; 9 bases are a match to TRBD1. The germline V gene has CDR1 MNHEY and CDR2 SVGAGI. V shed 6 bases and J 5 bases; nucleotides not matched to a gene: 4. The CDR3 totals 13 residues. In nucleotides, the CDR3 is TGTGCCAGCAGGGAGGGACAGGGTTATGGCTACACCTTC. It encodes CASREGQGYGYTF.

V gene TRBV11-3 combines with J gene TRBJ2-5, with TRBD2 matching 7 bases. Near its end, the DNA agrees better with TRBJ2-7, so the J call may be wrong. Looked up from germline, CDR1 is SGHNT and CDR2 is YENEEA. The CDR3 extends over 16 amino acids. The CDR3, as DNA: TGTGCCAGCAGCTTAGATGGGAGGGAAGGCTCCTACGAGCAGTACTTC. Amino acids: CASSLDGREGSYEQYF.